This T cell receptor beta chain was sequenced during a study of T-cell reconstitution after alpha-beta-depleted transplantation in children. The CDR3 has 14 residues. Deletions cut 7 bases from V and 1 base from J, with 10 bases between. The germline gives CDR1 SGHTA, CDR2 FQGTGA. Unique molecular identifiers were incorporated into the prepared TCRbeta library. TCRdb ran MiXCR on the PCR reads and lists one entry per CDR3 protein. The table includes a few hundred thousand distinct CDR3 sequences, 13% detected once. This clonotype was obtained from a male patient aged 10 to 17 who had a stem cell transplant for acute myeloid leukemia, so the T cells may come from the graft donor. The input for sequencing was PBMCs, mostly from graft donor cells, taken 360 days after TCRalphabeta/CD19-depleted stem cell transplant. The chain carries TRBV7-3 and TRBJ2-2; no definite D call. The CDR3 sequence is CASTPGLNTGELFF. CDR3 sequence (DNA): TGTGCCAGCACGCCGGGCCTGAACACCGGGGAGCTGTTTTTT. Full variable domain (remainder filled in from reference TRBV7-3 and TRBJ2-2): GAGVSQTPSNKVTEKGKYVELRCDPISGHTALYWYRQSLGQGPEFLIYFQGTGAADDSGLPNDRFFAVRPEGSVSTLKIQRTERGDSAVYLCASTPGLNTGELFFGEGSRLTVL.